What follows is one TCR beta chain and its context. The data originate from a study of blood T cell repertoires in COVID-19. Study context: The samples span acute and convalescent COVID-19 from the United States, Italy and Spain. PBMCs, B-cell-depleted T cells, or T cells provided the cDNA or gDNA that made up the material.

With 5 bases removed from V and 4 bases from J, the gap between germline ends came to 14 bases. The CDR3 length is 14 residues. Germline loops: CDR1 MDHEN, CDR2 SYDVKM. As processed by the authors: Estimation of nucleated cell counts relied on the amplification of reference gene primers. Generated by immunoSEQ multiplex PCR, the TCRdb table keeps only in-frame clones and is missing some. Clone size and the V and J calls come from that table; the DNA yielded D and trimming. The profile shows some 47,000 clones, roughly 82% of them singletons. The sequenced material came from peripheral blood. The chain carries TRBV28 and TRBJ1-2; D remains ambiguous. The source is a woman aged 55-69 years with acute or convalescent COVID-19. CDR3 bases: TGTGCCAGCAGTCCTTCTTCGCCGAGCTATGGCTACACCTTC. Its translation is CASSPSSPSYGYTF.